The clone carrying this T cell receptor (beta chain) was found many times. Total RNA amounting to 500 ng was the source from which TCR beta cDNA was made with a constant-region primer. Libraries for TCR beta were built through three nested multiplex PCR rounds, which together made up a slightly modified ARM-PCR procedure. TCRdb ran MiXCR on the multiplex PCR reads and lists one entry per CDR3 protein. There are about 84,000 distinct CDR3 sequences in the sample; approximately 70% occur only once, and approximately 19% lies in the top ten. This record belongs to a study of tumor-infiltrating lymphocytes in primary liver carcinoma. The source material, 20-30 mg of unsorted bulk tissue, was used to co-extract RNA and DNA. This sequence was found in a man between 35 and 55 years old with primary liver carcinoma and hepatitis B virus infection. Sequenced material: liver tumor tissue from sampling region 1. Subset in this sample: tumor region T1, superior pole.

The CDR3 here is CASSPRGAGEGSYNEQFF. CDR3 nucleotide sequence: TGTGCCAGCAGTCCTAGGGGAGCGGGAGAAGGCTCCTACAATGAGCAGTTCTTC. The gene calls are TRBV12-3 or TRBV12-4 and TRBJ2-1, with TRBD2 identical over 8 bases. This CDR3 is 18 amino acids long. Losses at the gene ends were 5 bases for V and 0 bases for J; bases not matched to a gene: 12.